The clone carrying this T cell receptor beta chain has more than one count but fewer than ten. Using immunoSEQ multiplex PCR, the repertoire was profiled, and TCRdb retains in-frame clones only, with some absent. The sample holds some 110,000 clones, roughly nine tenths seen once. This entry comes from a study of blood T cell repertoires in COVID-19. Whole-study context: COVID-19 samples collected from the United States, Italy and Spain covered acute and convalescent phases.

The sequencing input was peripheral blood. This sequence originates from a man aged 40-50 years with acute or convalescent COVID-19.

The CDR3 DNA follows: TGTGCCAGCAGCTTAGATTTGGGGGGACCTACCTCCTACAATGAGCAGTTCTTC. This sequence encodes CASSLDLGGPTSYNEQFF. This rearrangement joins TRBV7-6 to TRBJ2-1; D possibly corresponds to TRBD2 (6 bases). This CDR3 has 18 residues. The V and J ends lost 1 base and 0 bases respectively, with 16 bases between them. CDR1 is SGHVS and CDR2 is FNYEAQ in the germline V gene.